This TCR beta chain was captured in a study of blood T cell repertoires in COVID-19. Study at large: T cells, B-cell-depleted T cells, or PBMCs supplied cDNA or gDNA.

Profiled with immunoSEQ multiplex PCR; TCRdb holds only in-frame clones, not every one. Among fewer than 120,000 clones listed, approximately 65% were seen once. This clone was detected only once. The CDR3 length is 14 residues. Germline values: CDR1 MNHEY, CDR2 SMNVEV (reference sequence). Trimming took off 6 bases at V and 2 bases at J, with 13 bases between the two ends. The TCR sequence derives from a woman aged 55-70 years with acute or convalescent COVID-19. The rearrangement links TRBV27 to TRBJ1-1; the D gene is possibly TRBD1 (6 bases). Material: peripheral blood. Here the CDR3 reads CASREGGQNTEAFF. The CDR3 region has the DNA TGTGCCAGCAGAGAGGGGGGGCAAAACACTGAAGCTTTCTTT.